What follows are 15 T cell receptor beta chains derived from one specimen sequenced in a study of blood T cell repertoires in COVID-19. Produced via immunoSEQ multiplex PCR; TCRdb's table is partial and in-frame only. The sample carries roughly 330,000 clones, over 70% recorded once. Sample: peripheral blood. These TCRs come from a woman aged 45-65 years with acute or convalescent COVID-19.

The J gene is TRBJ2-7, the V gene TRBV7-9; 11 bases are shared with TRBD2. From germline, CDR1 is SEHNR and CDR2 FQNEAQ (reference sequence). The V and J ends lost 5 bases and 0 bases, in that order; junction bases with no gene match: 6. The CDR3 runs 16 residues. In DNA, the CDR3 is TGTGCCAGCAGCCTATTTAGCGGGAGGGCCTCCTACGAGCAGTACTTC. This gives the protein CASSLFSGRASYEQYF.

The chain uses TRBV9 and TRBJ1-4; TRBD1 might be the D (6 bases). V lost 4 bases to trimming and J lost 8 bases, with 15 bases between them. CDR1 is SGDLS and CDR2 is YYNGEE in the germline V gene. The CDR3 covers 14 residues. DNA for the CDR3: TGTGCCAGCAGCACACAGGGTGGTCGAGAAAAACTGTTTTTT. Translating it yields CASSTQGGREKLFF. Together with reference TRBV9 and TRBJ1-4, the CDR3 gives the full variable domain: DSGVTQTPKHLITATGQRVTLRCSPRSGDLSVYWYQQSLDQGLQFLIQYYNGEERAKGNILERFSAQQFPDLHSELNLSSLELGDSALYFCASSTQGGREKLFFGSGTQLSVL.

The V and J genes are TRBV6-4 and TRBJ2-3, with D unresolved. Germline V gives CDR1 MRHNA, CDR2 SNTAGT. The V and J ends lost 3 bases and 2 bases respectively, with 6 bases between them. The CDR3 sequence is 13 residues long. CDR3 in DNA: TGTGCCAGCAGTGAACAGCCCACAGATACGCAGTATTTT. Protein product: CASSEQPTDTQYF.

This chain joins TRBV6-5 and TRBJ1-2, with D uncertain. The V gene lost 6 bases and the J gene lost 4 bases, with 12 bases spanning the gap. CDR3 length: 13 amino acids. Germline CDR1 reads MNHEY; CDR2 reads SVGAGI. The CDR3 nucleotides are TGTGCCAGCAGGGGCCGGATTATCTATGGCTACACCTTC. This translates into CASRGRIIYGYTF.

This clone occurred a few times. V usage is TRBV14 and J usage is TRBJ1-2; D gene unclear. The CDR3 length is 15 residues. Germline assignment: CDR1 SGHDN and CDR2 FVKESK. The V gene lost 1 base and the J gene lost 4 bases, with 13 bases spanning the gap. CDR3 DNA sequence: TGTGCCAGCAGCCAAGGTTCCAGGCCTCTCTATGGCTACACCTTC. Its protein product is CASSQGSRPLYGYTF.

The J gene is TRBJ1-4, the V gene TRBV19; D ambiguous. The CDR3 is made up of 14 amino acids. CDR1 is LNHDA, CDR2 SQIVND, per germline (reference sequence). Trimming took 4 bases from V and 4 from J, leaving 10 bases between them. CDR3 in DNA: TGTGCCAGTAGTACTCACCTAAATAATGAAAAACTGTTTTTT. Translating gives CASSTHLNNEKLFF.

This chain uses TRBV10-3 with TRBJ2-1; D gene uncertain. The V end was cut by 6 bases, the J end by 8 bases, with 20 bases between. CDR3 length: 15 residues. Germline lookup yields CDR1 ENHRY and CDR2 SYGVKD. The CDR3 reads CAISAGYGYGDEQFF. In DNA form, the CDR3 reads TGTGCCATCAGCGCCGGGTACGGTTACGGCGATGAGCAGTTCTTC.

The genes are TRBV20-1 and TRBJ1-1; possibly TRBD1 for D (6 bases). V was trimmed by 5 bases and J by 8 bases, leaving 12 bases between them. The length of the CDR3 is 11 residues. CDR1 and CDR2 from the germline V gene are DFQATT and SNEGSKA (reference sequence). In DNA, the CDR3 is TGCAGTGCTGGTCCAGGGGCCGAAGCTTTCTTT. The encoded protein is CSAGPGAEAFF.

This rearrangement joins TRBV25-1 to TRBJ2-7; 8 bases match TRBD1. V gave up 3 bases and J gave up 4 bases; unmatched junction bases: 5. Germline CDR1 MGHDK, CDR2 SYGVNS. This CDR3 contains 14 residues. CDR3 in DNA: TGTGCCAGCAGTGATCGACAGGGGCGTTACGAGCAGTACTTC. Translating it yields CASSDRQGRYEQYF.

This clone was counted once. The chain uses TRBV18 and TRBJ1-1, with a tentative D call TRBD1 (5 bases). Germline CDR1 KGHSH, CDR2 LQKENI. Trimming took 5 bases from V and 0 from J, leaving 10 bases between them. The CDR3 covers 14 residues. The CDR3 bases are TGTGCCAGCTCAGGGGGGACCATGAACACTGAAGCTTTCTTT. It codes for CASSGGTMNTEAFF.

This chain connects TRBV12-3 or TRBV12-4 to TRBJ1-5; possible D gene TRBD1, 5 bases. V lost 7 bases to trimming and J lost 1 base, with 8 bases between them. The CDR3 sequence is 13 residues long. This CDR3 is CASTPGSNQPQHF. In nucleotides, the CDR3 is TGTGCCAGCACCCCAGGGAGCAATCAGCCCCAGCATTTT.

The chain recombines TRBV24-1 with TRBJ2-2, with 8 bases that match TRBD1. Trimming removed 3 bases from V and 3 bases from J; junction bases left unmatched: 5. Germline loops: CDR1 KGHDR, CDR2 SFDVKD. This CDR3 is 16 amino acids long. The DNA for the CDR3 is TGTGCCACCAGTGATCCCGGACAGGGCCACACCGGGGAGCTGTTTTTT. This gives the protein CATSDPGQGHTGELFF.

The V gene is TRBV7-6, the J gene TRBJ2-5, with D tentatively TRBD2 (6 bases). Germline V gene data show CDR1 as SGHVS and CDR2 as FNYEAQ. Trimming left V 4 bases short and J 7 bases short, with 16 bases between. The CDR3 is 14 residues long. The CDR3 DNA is TGTGCCAGCAGCTCCCCGGTGGAGGGAGGGACCCAGTACTTC. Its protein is CASSSPVEGGTQYF.

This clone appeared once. The CDR3 DNA is TGTGCCATCAGTGATGAGGGAAACTATGGCTACACCTTC. It translates to CAISDEGNYGYTF. V usage is TRBV10-3 and J usage is TRBJ1-2; D remains unclear. Germline loops: CDR1 ENHRY, CDR2 SYGVKD. The V gene lost 3 bases and the J gene lost 2 bases, with 7 bases spanning the gap. The CDR3 totals 13 residues.

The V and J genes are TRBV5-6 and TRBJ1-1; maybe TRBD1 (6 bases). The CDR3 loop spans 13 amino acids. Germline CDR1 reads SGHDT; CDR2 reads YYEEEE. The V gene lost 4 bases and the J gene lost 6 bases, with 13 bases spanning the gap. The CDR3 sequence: CASSRDRFAEAFF. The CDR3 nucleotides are TGTGCCAGCAGCCGCGACAGGTTCGCTGAAGCTTTCTTT.